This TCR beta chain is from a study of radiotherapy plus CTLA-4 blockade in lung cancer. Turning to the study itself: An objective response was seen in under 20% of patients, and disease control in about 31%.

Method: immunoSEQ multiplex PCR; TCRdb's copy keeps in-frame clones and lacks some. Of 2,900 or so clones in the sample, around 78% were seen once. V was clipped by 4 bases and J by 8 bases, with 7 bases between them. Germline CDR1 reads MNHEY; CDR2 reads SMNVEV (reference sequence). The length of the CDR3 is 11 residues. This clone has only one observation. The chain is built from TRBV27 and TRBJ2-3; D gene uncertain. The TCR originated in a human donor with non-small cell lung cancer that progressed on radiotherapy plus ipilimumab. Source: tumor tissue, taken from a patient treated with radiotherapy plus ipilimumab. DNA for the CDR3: TGTGCCAGCAGTTCCACGGGTACGCAGTATTTT. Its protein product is CASSSTGTQYF.